These 12 T cell receptor beta chains share one sample of origin, sequenced in a study of T cells in localized non-small cell lung cancer. This table comes from immunoSEQ multiplex PCR, and its TCRdb copy is limited to in-frame clones, with some not included. The data show some 54,000 clones, roughly 75% seen once. Specimen: PBMCs, collected before any cancer treatment. All receptors derive from a woman aged 40-70 years with stage II lung adenocarcinoma.

J is TRBJ1-5 and V is TRBV7-2; a possible D gene is TRBD1 (5 bases). Germline CDR1 SGHTA, CDR2 FQGNSA. V dropped 2 bases and J dropped 0 bases, with 14 bases sitting between them. This CDR3 is 17 amino acids long. DNA for the CDR3: TGTGCCAGCAGCTTATGGGGCCGGGGGGATAGCAATCAGCCCCAGCATTTT. This gives the protein CASSLWGRGDSNQPQHF.

This clone occurred a few times. The V call is TRBV20-1, the J call TRBJ1-1, with 8 positions matching TRBD1. Germline V gene sequence: CDR1 DFQATT, CDR2 SNEGSKA (reference sequence). The CDR3 runs to 11 residues. The ends lost 6 bases at V and 10 bases at J; junction bases unmatched: 7. The CDR3 DNA is TGCAGTGCCCTGGACAGGGAGGCAGCTTTCTTT. Translation gives CSALDREAAFF.

The chain couples TRBV6-5 to TRBJ2-6, with D possibly being TRBD2 (6 bases). Germline loops: CDR1 MNHEY, CDR2 SVGAGI. The CDR3 is 16 amino acids. Trimming left V 0 bases short and J 4 bases short, with 10 bases between. The CDR3 here is CASSYSKLAGANVLTF. In DNA, the CDR3 is TGTGCCAGCAGTTACTCGAAACTAGCCGGGGCCAACGTCCTGACTTTC.

This clone was seen once. V usage is TRBV5-1 and J usage is TRBJ2-3; 8 bases line up with TRBD1. Trimming removed 1 base from V and 2 bases from J; junction bases left unmatched: 6. The CDR3 length is 16 residues. Looked up from germline, CDR1 is SGHRS and CDR2 is YFSETQ. This CDR3 is CASSLWTGQATDTQYF. DNA for the CDR3: TGCGCCAGCAGCTTGTGGACGGGACAGGCCACAGATACGCAGTATTTT.

The V call is TRBV10-3, the J call TRBJ2-3; TRBD2 matches 10 bases. CDR3 size: 14 residues. Germline values: CDR1 ENHRY, CDR2 SYGVKD. The V segment lost 5 bases and the J segment 2 bases; nucleotides outside the gene matches: 1. In nucleotides, the CDR3 is TGTGCCATCAGTCTAGCGGGGGCCACAGATACGCAGTATTTT. This gives the protein CAISLAGATDTQYF.

The rearrangement links TRBV27 to TRBJ2-5; 9 positions match TRBD1. After removal of 5 bases from V and 0 bases from J, the junction contained 4 bases not matched to a gene. The germline V gene has CDR1 MNHEY and CDR2 SMNVEV (reference sequence). This CDR3 is 15 amino acids long. This CDR3 reads CASSGGQGYQETQYF. CDR3 nucleotide sequence: TGTGCCAGCAGTGGGGGACAGGGTTACCAAGAGACCCAGTACTTC.

The rearrangement uses TRBV29-1 and TRBJ1-2; TRBD1 agrees at 8 bases. The germline gives CDR1 SQVTM, CDR2 ANQGSEA. Losses at the gene ends were 6 bases for V and 3 bases for J; bases not matched to a gene: 6. This CDR3 is built from 13 residues. The CDR3 bases are TGCAGCGTACCGACAGGGGAGGACTATGGCTACACCTTC. Residues: CSVPTGEDYGYTF.

The chain is built from TRBV18 and TRBJ1-6; D is perhaps TRBD1 (6 bases). This CDR3 spans 14 amino acids. With 5 bases removed from V and 9 bases from J, the gap between germline ends came to 14 bases. CDR1 KGHSH and CDR2 LQKENI come from the germline V gene. This CDR3 reads CASSKAGERSPLHF. Here the CDR3 DNA reads TGTGCCAGCTCAAAAGCAGGGGAGCGTTCACCCCTCCACTTT.

This clone came up once. V usage is TRBV19 and J usage is TRBJ1-1; D is uncertain. The CDR3 is 14 amino acids. From germline, CDR1 is LNHDA and CDR2 SQIVND (reference sequence). The germline V and J ends were trimmed by 5 bases and 1 base, with 11 bases remaining between them. The CDR3 DNA follows: TGTGCCAGTAGTGTGGGCAGGCCGAACACTGAAGCTTTCTTT. Amino acids: CASSVGRPNTEAFF.

The chain joins TRBV4-1 to TRBJ2-3, with a weak D call TRBD2 (6 bases). Trimming left V 7 bases short and J 3 bases short, with 11 bases between. Looked up from germline, CDR1 is MGHRA and CDR2 is YSYEKL. CDR3 length equals 13 residues. In DNA, the CDR3 is TGCGCCAGCACTAGCGATGGAACAGATACGCAGTATTTT. Protein sequence: CASTSDGTDTQYF.

This chain uses TRBV2 with TRBJ2-2; weak D call: TRBD1 (5 bases). The V end lost 7 bases, the J end lost 6 bases, and 15 bases lay between the germline ends. This CDR3 spans 14 amino acids. Germline CDR1 SNHLY, CDR2 FYNNEI. The CDR3: CASKRQGSSGELFF. The CDR3 DNA follows: TGTGCCAGCAAGAGGCAGGGATCATCCGGGGAGCTGTTTTTT.

The chain employs TRBV6-6 and TRBJ2-7; D remains ambiguous. The CDR3 is 12 residues long. Looked up from germline, CDR1 is MNHNY and CDR2 is SVGAGI (reference sequence). As DNA, the CDR3 is TGTTCGGTAGGACGGAGCGACTACGAGCAGTACTTC. This encodes CSVGRSDYEQYF.